Each of the 22 T cell receptor beta chains below was sequenced from the same sample in a study of blood T cell repertoires in COVID-19. Some clones are missing from TCRdb's copy, which holds only in-frame ones; the method was immunoSEQ multiplex PCR. The sample lists 200,000 to 250,000 clones; roughly 84% were seen once. The sequenced material came from peripheral blood. The source is a woman over 75 with acute or convalescent COVID-19.

J is TRBJ1-2 and V is TRBV27, with D possibly being TRBD1 (6 bases). V was clipped by 7 bases and J by 7 bases, with 22 bases between them. The CDR3 contains 15 residues. Germline V gene data show CDR1 as MNHEY and CDR2 as SMNVEV (reference sequence). DNA of the CDR3: TGTGCCAGCACTAACCTTGGCCGGGGGGGCAGTGGCTACACCTTC. It encodes CASTNLGRGGSGYTF.

The chain recombines TRBV5-6 with TRBJ1-1; D possibly corresponds to TRBD1 (5 bases). Deletions cut 0 bases from V and 2 bases from J, with 14 bases between. The V gene's germline CDR1 is SGHDT and CDR2 YYEEEE. This CDR3 has 16 amino acids. The DNA of the CDR3 is TGTGCCAGCAGCTTGGCCCCGGGACTGATTAACACTGAAGCTTTCTTT. It codes for CASSLAPGLINTEAFF.

The V call is TRBV14, the J call TRBJ1-6; possibly TRBD1 for D (6 bases). The V gene lost 1 base and the J gene lost 9 bases, with 10 bases spanning the gap. CDR3 length: 14 amino acids. CDR1 is SGHDN and CDR2 is FVKESK in the germline V gene. The DNA for the CDR3 is TGTGCCAGCAGCCAAGGACAGGTTCGTTCACCCCTCCACTTT. This encodes CASSQGQVRSPLHF.

The genes are TRBV2 and TRBJ1-2; D unclear. CDR1 SNHLY and CDR2 FYNNEI come from the germline V gene. This CDR3 region has 14 residues. V gave up 2 bases and J gave up 0 bases, with 7 bases separating them. CDR3 protein: CASSELGANYGYTF. CDR3 sequence (DNA): TGTGCCAGCAGTGAATTAGGAGCTAACTATGGCTACACCTTC.

CDR3 DNA sequence: TGTGCCAGCACCCCCGGGGGACAGGGATACGAAAAACTGTTTTTT. Translated, it gives CASTPGGQGYEKLFF. The chain carries TRBV7-2 and TRBJ1-4; 9 bases match TRBD1. V shed 7 bases and J 8 bases; nucleotides not matched to a gene: 11. The CDR3 is 15 residues long. In germline, CDR1 is SGHTA, CDR2 FQGNSA.

The CDR3 coding sequence is TGTGCCAGCAGTGTTGACAGGGGCTCCTACAATGAGCAGTTCTTC. It encodes CASSVDRGSYNEQFF. J is TRBJ2-1 and V is TRBV27; 8 bases line up with TRBD1. Germline V gene sequence: CDR1 MNHEY, CDR2 SMNVEV (reference sequence). The CDR3 covers 15 residues. V was clipped by 5 bases and J by 0 bases; unmatched bases: 3.

The sample holds a few counts of this clone. The J gene is TRBJ2-1, the V gene TRBV6-2 or TRBV6-3, with 8 bases identical to TRBD2. There are 15 residues in the CDR3. After removal of 3 bases from V and 4 bases from J, the junction contained 5 bases not matched to a gene. CDR1 MNHEY and CDR2 SVGEGT come from the germline V gene. The CDR3 region is CASSYISGDYNEQFF. DNA for the CDR3: TGTGCCAGCAGTTATATTAGCGGGGATTACAATGAGCAGTTCTTC.

This clone was found once. The CDR3, as DNA: TGTGCCAGCAGCTCTTGGGGGGGAGGCACTGAAGCTTTCTTT. Its protein is CASSSWGGGTEAFF. This rearrangement joins TRBV5-4 to TRBJ1-1; D might be TRBD1 (5 bases). Germline-derived CDR1 and CDR2 are SGHNT and YYREEE (reference sequence). CDR3 length: 14 amino acids. V was trimmed by 3 bases and J by 4 bases, leaving 13 bases between them.

V gene TRBV4-1 combines with J gene TRBJ2-5; D may be TRBD1 (5 bases). The CDR3 is 14 amino acids. V lost 1 base to trimming and J lost 0 bases, with 6 bases between them. Per germline, CDR1 MGHRA and CDR2 YSYEKL. This chain's CDR3 is CASSQGTNQETQYF. Here the CDR3 DNA reads TGCGCCAGCAGCCAAGGGACAAACCAAGAGACCCAGTACTTC.

This clone has only a few counts. The rearrangement joins TRBV6-5 to TRBJ1-2, with TRBD1 matching over 7 bases. Germline values: CDR1 MNHEY, CDR2 SVGAGI. The CDR3 contains 12 residues. J lost 7 bases, V lost 6 bases, and 5 bases had no gene match. DNA of the CDR3: TGTGCCAGCAGGGCAGGGGGTGGTGGCTACACCTTC. Translation gives CASRAGGGGYTF.

The chain couples TRBV7-8 to TRBJ1-3; maybe TRBD1 (5 bases). CDR3 size: 15 residues. The germline CDR1 and CDR2 sequences are SGHVS and FQNEAQ. The V and J ends lost 2 bases and 0 bases respectively, with 8 bases between them. The CDR3 DNA sequence: TGTGCCAGCAGCTTATTGCAGGGCTCTGGAAACACCATATATTTT. Translation: CASSLLQGSGNTIYF.

A note on this clone: This may arise from a read error, as a much more abundant clone is one base away. The chain is built from TRBV6-5 and TRBJ1-5, with D perhaps TRBD1 (5 bases). This CDR3 region has 14 residues. Trimming left V 2 bases short and J 1 base short, with 6 bases between. Germline V gene data show CDR1 as MNHEY and CDR2 as SVGAGI. Here the CDR3 reads CASSYAGSNQPQHF. The DNA of the CDR3 is TGTGCCAGCAGTTACGCAGGGAGCAATCAGCCCCAGCATTTT.

The chain uses TRBV5-1 and TRBJ1-3; TRBD1 matches 7 bases. V lost 0 bases and J lost 0; bases outside the gene matches: 0. Germline CDR1 is SGHRS and CDR2 is YFSETQ. The CDR3 sequence is 15 residues long. The CDR3 is CASSLEGASGNTIYF. The CDR3 DNA sequence: TGCGCCAGCAGCTTGGAGGGGGCCTCTGGAAACACCATATATTTT.

This chain connects TRBV27 to TRBJ1-1; 8 bases align to TRBD1. Per germline, CDR1 MNHEY and CDR2 SMNVEV (reference sequence). CDR3 length: 14 residues. The ends lost 6 bases at V and 1 base at J; junction bases unmatched: 4. The CDR3 spells CASSRQGRNTEAFF. The DNA for the CDR3 is TGTGCCAGCAGCCGACAGGGGAGGAACACTGAAGCTTTCTTT.

J is TRBJ2-5 and V is TRBV18; D uncertain. The CDR3 runs 13 residues. Trimming left V 2 bases short and J 2 bases short, with 6 bases between. The germline gives CDR1 KGHSH, CDR2 LQKENI. Here the CDR3 DNA reads TGTGCCAGCTCACCAGGGCATCAAGAGACCCAGTACTTC. It translates to CASSPGHQETQYF.

The chain links TRBV4-2 to TRBJ1-4; TRBD1 matches at 10 bases. Trimming removed 9 bases from V and 15 bases from J; junction bases left unmatched: 13. CDR3 length: 13 amino acids. The germline V gene encodes CDR1 LGHNA and CDR2 YNFKEQ. The CDR3 spells CASSRQGAYRVFF. CDR3 nucleotide sequence: TGTGCCAGTTCGCGACAGGGGGCGTATAGGGTGTTTTTT.

At least ten counts were recorded for this clone. This chain uses TRBV10-2 with TRBJ1-2; possible D gene TRBD1, 5 bases. Germline lookup yields CDR1 WSHSY and CDR2 SAAADI. V lost 3 bases to trimming and J lost 10 bases, with 9 bases between them. CDR3 length: 11 residues. The CDR3 DNA follows: TGCGCCAGCAGTGATGGGGGGACCTACACCTTC. Translating it yields CASSDGGTYTF.

The V gene is TRBV19, the J gene TRBJ1-5; D unresolved. This CDR3 has 15 residues. Per the germline V gene, CDR1 is LNHDA and CDR2 is SQIVND (reference sequence). Trimming took 6 bases from V and 3 from J, leaving 15 bases between them. In DNA, the CDR3 is TGTGCCAGTAGGATACTTGTGGGCCCCAATCAGCCCCAGCATTTT. Encoded protein: CASRILVGPNQPQHF.

The genes are TRBV7-9 and TRBJ2-2; 11 nucleotides agree with TRBD2. This CDR3 contains 15 residues. Looked up from germline, CDR1 is SEHNR and CDR2 is FQNEAQ (reference sequence). Germline trimming cut 8 bases from V and 1 base from J; bases unmatched to any gene: 3. CDR3 DNA: TGTGCCAGCCCCGGACTAGCGGGGAACACCGGGGAGCTGTTTTTT. Translation: CASPGLAGNTGELFF. The complete variable domain, with remaining parts taken from reference TRBV7-9 and TRBJ2-2, reads DTGVSQNPRHKITKRGQNVTFRCDPISEHNRLYWYRQTLGQGPEFLTYFQNEAQLEKSRLLSDRFSAERPKGSFSTLEIQRTEQGDSAMYLCASPGLAGNTGELFFGEGSRLTVL.

The genes are TRBV7-4 and TRBJ2-4, with D perhaps matching TRBD2 (5 bases). The V gene lost 3 bases and the J gene lost 1 base, with 13 bases spanning the gap. Germline V gene data show CDR1 as SGHVT and CDR2 as SQSDAQ. This CDR3 has 16 residues. Written as DNA, the CDR3 is TGTGCCAGCAGCTTCCAGCCCCCGGGGGCCAAAAACATTCAGTACTTC. Encoded protein: CASSFQPPGAKNIQYF.

This clone was detected a few times. The chain combines TRBV7-2 with TRBJ1-3; D remains ambiguous. CDR1 and CDR2 from the germline V gene are SGHTA and FQGNSA. The CDR3 runs 13 residues. Trimming stripped 4 bases from V and 2 bases from J, with 6 bases between. The CDR3 nucleotides are TGTGCCAGCAGCTCCGGTACTGGAAACACCATATATTTT. Translated: CASSSGTGNTIYF.

The J gene is TRBJ1-1, the V gene TRBV6-5, with D possibly TRBD1 on 6 matching bases. V was shortened by 6 bases and J by 0 bases, with 11 bases between the two germline ends. This CDR3 contains 14 residues. Germline V gene sequence: CDR1 MNHEY, CDR2 SVGAGI. The CDR3 sequence: CASRLGHLNTEAFF. For the CDR3, the DNA is TGTGCCAGCAGATTGGGACACTTGAACACTGAAGCTTTCTTT.